These 28 T cell receptor beta chains share one sample of origin, sequenced in a study of T cell responses to AZD1222 COVID-19 vaccine. Generated by immunoSEQ multiplex PCR, the TCRdb table keeps only in-frame clones and is missing some. Counted here are around 190,000 clones, around 94% occurring once; the ten biggest clones make up about 1.5%. The sample in question was peripheral blood, obtained 28 days after the second AZD1222 dose. These receptor sequences come from an adult who received the AZD1222 COVID-19 vaccine.

The chain employs TRBV10-3 and TRBJ2-7; D is possibly TRBD2 (5 bases). Germline CDR1 ENHRY, CDR2 SYGVKD. The CDR3 sequence is 17 residues long. V was pared by 4 bases and J by 3 bases, with 22 bases between. CDR3 DNA sequence: TGTGCCATCAGTGCCAACTTCGAAGTAGCGACCCTCTACGAGCAGTACTTC. Protein sequence: CAISANFEVATLYEQYF.

The gene calls are TRBV7-9 and TRBJ1-1; TRBD1 matches at 7 bases. The V and J ends lost 5 bases and 6 bases, in that order; junction bases with no gene match: 6. The V gene's germline CDR1 is SEHNR and CDR2 FQNEAQ (reference sequence). CDR3 length: 13 residues. Written as DNA, the CDR3 is TGTGCCAGCAGCAGCCGACAGGGCCCTGAAGCTTTCTTT. This sequence encodes CASSSRQGPEAFF.

The chain joins TRBV5-1 to TRBJ1-6; 9 bases line up with TRBD1. CDR1 and CDR2 from the germline V gene are SGHRS and YFSETQ. CDR3 length: 14 amino acids. With V trimmed by 2 bases and J by 9 bases, 3 bases remained unmatched. The CDR3 loop reads CASSLGQGSSPLHF. The CDR3, as DNA: TGCGCCAGCAGCTTAGGACAGGGGAGTTCACCCCTCCACTTT.

J is TRBJ1-1 and V is TRBV7-9, with D possibly matching TRBD1 (6 bases). The CDR3 consists of 15 residues. Trimming shortened V by 4 bases and J by 1 base, and 13 bases separated the two germline ends. Germline V gene data show CDR1 as SEHNR and CDR2 as FQNEAQ (reference sequence). The CDR3 here is CASSWPRGGNTEAFF. The DNA of the CDR3 is TGTGCCAGCAGCTGGCCCAGGGGAGGGAACACTGAAGCTTTCTTT. The full variable domain, in which reference TRBV7-9 and TRBJ1-1 provide the parts outside the CDR3, is DTGVSQNPRHKITKRGQNVTFRCDPISEHNRLYWYRQTLGQGPEFLTYFQNEAQLEKSRLLSDRFSAERPKGSFSTLEIQRTEQGDSAMYLCASSWPRGGNTEAFFGQGTRLTVV.

This chain joins TRBV12-3 or TRBV12-4 and TRBJ2-3, with D unclear. The CDR3 loop spans 12 amino acids. V gave up 1 base and J gave up 5 bases, with 4 bases separating them. The CDR3, as DNA: TGTGCCAGCAGTTTAGGTGGAGATACGCAGTATTTT. Protein: CASSLGGDTQYF.

V gene TRBV27 combines with J gene TRBJ2-7; 11 bases match TRBD1. CDR1 and CDR2 from the germline V gene are MNHEY and SMNVEV (reference sequence). The CDR3 has 15 residues. V shed 7 bases and J 1 base; nucleotides not matched to a gene: 6. CDR3 bases: TGTGCCAGCAAAGGACAGGGGGCGCTTTCCTACGAGCAGTACTTC. Encoded protein: CASKGQGALSYEQYF.

This chain joins TRBV6-4 and TRBJ1-4, with D uncertain. There are 12 residues in the CDR3. Trimming removed 0 bases from V and 10 bases from J, with 6 bases in between. Germline lookup yields CDR1 MRHNA and CDR2 SNTAGT. CDR3: CASSDSLGKLFF. The CDR3 coding sequence is TGTGCCAGCAGTGACTCGCTCGGAAAACTGTTTTTT.

The rearrangement joins TRBV2 to TRBJ1-1, with D perhaps TRBD1 (6 bases). This CDR3 contains 13 residues. The ends were cut back, 8 bases at V and 1 base at J, with 11 bases in the middle. Germline CDR1 and CDR2: SNHLY and FYNNEI. CDR3 residues: CASGGQQNTEAFF. CDR3 DNA sequence: TGTGCCAGCGGGGGACAACAGAACACTGAAGCTTTCTTT.

The rearrangement joins TRBV27 to TRBJ2-7; D gene unclear. Trimming took 7 bases from V and 1 from J, leaving 11 bases between them. The CDR3 contains 13 residues. Germline lookup yields CDR1 MNHEY and CDR2 SMNVEV (reference sequence). Here the CDR3 reads CASTPLESYEQYF. CDR3 bases: TGTGCCAGCACCCCCCTCGAGTCCTACGAGCAGTACTTC.

The chain is built from TRBV14 and TRBJ2-7; D call uncertain. CDR1 is SGHDN, CDR2 FVKESK, per germline. Trimming took off 0 bases at V and 3 bases at J, with 6 bases between the two ends. The CDR3 has 13 residues. The CDR3 spells CASSQDGSYEQYF. Written as DNA, the CDR3 is TGTGCCAGCAGCCAAGATGGTAGCTACGAGCAGTACTTC.

This clone was picked up one time. The chain uses TRBV19 and TRBJ2-7, with D possibly matching TRBD1 (6 bases). V dropped 4 bases and J dropped 2 bases, with 9 bases sitting between them. The CDR3 is 13 amino acids. CDR1 is LNHDA and CDR2 is SQIVND in the germline V gene (reference sequence). The CDR3 spells CASSNRAPYEQYF. The CDR3 coding sequence is TGTGCCAGTAGTAACAGGGCTCCCTACGAGCAGTACTTC.

The chain employs TRBV28 and TRBJ1-1, with D perhaps TRBD1 (6 bases). The V gene lost 6 bases and the J gene lost 1 base, with 18 bases spanning the gap. In germline, CDR1 is MDHEN, CDR2 SYDVKM. This CDR3 has 16 residues. The CDR3 protein is CASSLGQIGGNTEAFF. In DNA, the CDR3 is TGTGCCAGCAGCCTTGGACAGATCGGAGGGAACACTGAAGCTTTCTTT.

The chain uses TRBV6-1 and TRBJ2-2; TRBD1 aligns across 8 bases. Losses at the gene ends were 3 bases for V and 6 bases for J; bases not matched to a gene: 6. The CDR3 is made up of 15 amino acids. The germline V gene has CDR1 MNHNS and CDR2 SASEGT. The DNA for the CDR3 is TGTGCCAGCAGTGAGGCGACAGGGGTCGCCGGGGAGCTGTTTTTT. Translation: CASSEATGVAGELFF.

V and J are TRBV9 and TRBJ2-5, with 8 positions matching TRBD1. The length of the CDR3 is 15 residues. CDR1 and CDR2 (germline): SGDLS, YYNGEE. V trimming: 1 base; J trimming: 5 bases; junction bases outside the gene matches: 7. Here the CDR3 DNA reads TGTGCCAGCAGCGTAACGGGGACAGGAGGGGAGACCCAGTACTTC. Its translation: CASSVTGTGGETQYF.

The chain uses TRBV19 and TRBJ1-1; 12 positions agree with TRBD1. Germline CDR1 LNHDA, CDR2 SQIVND (reference sequence). This CDR3 has 15 amino acids. With 3 bases clipped from V and 3 bases from J, the junction kept 2 bases outside the gene matches. As DNA, the CDR3 is TGTGCCAGTAGTATTGGGGACAGGGGGCACACTGAAGCTTTCTTT. This translates into CASSIGDRGHTEAFF.

The chain recombines TRBV9 with TRBJ2-7; D might be TRBD1 (5 bases). This CDR3 is 13 amino acids long. Germline lookup yields CDR1 SGDLS and CDR2 YYNGEE. Between the trimmed V and J ends, which lost 0 bases and 3 bases, there was a span of 7 bases. The CDR3 reads CASSVGQSYEQYF. The CDR3 bases are TGTGCCAGCAGCGTAGGACAGAGCTACGAGCAGTACTTC.

The V call is TRBV18, the J call TRBJ1-2; 9 bases agree with TRBD1. Trimming at V came to 3 bases and at J to 2 bases, leaving 4 bases not matched to a gene. Germline-derived CDR1 and CDR2 are KGHSH and LQKENI. The CDR3 runs 15 residues. CDR3 amino acids: CASSPRDRVNYGYTF. The CDR3, as DNA: TGTGCCAGCTCACCGCGGGACAGGGTAAACTATGGCTACACCTTC.

The chain uses TRBV11-2 and TRBJ1-3; D is uncertain. This CDR3 region has 15 residues. The V gene lost 0 bases and the J gene lost 4 bases, with 10 bases spanning the gap. The germline V gene has CDR1 SGHAT and CDR2 FQNNGV. The CDR3 region is CASSLEGAAGNTIYF. CDR3 nucleotide sequence: TGTGCCAGCAGCTTAGAAGGTGCTGCAGGAAACACCATATATTTT.

The genes are TRBV19 and TRBJ2-1, with 7 bases aligning to TRBD1. Germline values: CDR1 LNHDA, CDR2 SQIVND (reference sequence). The CDR3 covers 17 residues. Trimming took 5 bases from V and 0 from J; bases not matched to a gene: 10. The CDR3 here is CASSPNRGRSSYNEQFF. The CDR3 nucleotides read TGTGCCAGTAGTCCTAACAGGGGACGAAGCTCCTACAATGAGCAGTTCTTC.

DNA of the CDR3: TGTGCCAGCAGCTCCAGGGGCTCTGGAAACACCATATATTTT. Encoded protein: CASSSRGSGNTIYF. This chain connects TRBV3-1 (or the pseudogene TRBV3-2) to TRBJ1-3; D possibly corresponds to TRBD1 (6 bases). Trimming left V 5 bases short and J 0 bases short, with 8 bases between. This CDR3 has 14 residues. The germline V gene encodes CDR1 LGHDT and CDR2 YNNKEL (reference sequence).

The chain carries TRBV12-5 and TRBJ2-1; D is uncertain. Germline V gene sequence: CDR1 LGHNT, CDR2 FRNRAP. Between the trimmed V and J ends, which lost 1 base and 10 bases, there was a span of 11 bases. The CDR3 consists of 13 residues. The CDR3 region has the DNA TGTGCTAGTGGTTTGGGTCCTGGGATGGAGCAGTTCTTC. It translates to CASGLGPGMEQFF. The full variable domain, rest sourced from reference TRBV12-5 and TRBJ2-1, is DARVTQTPRHKVTEMGQEVTMRCQPILGHNTVFWYRQTMMQGLELLAYFRNRAPLDDSGMPKDRFSAEMPDATLATLKIQPSEPRDSAVYFCASGLGPGMEQFFGPGTRLTVL.

V is TRBV4-3 and J is TRBJ1-1; TRBD1 agrees at 7 bases. J lost 6 bases, V lost 1 base, and 8 bases had no gene match. CDR3 length: 15 residues. CDR1 is LGHNA, CDR2 YSLEER, per germline. The CDR3 DNA follows: TGCGCCAGCAGCCAAGCGGCAGGGGGGCGGGCTGAAGCTTTCTTT. It yields the protein CASSQAAGGRAEAFF.

This clone appeared once. The rearrangement links TRBV5-6 to TRBJ1-5; the D gene is possibly TRBD1 (6 bases). The CDR3 extends over 19 amino acids. Trimming cost V 4 bases and J 0 bases, with 23 bases left between them. The germline V gene has CDR1 SGHDT and CDR2 YYEEEE. CDR3 DNA: TGTGCCAGCAGCCGGTGGGGGCTTCCACAGGGAGGTAGCAATCAGCCCCAGCATTTT. It yields the protein CASSRWGLPQGGSNQPQHF.

The chain combines TRBV19 with TRBJ1-1; TRBD1 is a possible D gene (6 bases). Deletions cut 2 bases from V and 1 base from J, with 11 bases between. CDR1 LNHDA and CDR2 SQIVND come from the germline V gene (reference sequence). This CDR3 spans 15 amino acids. CDR3 nucleotides: TGTGCCAGTAGTATATTTGGACAGTCGAACACTGAAGCTTTCTTT. Protein product: CASSIFGQSNTEAFF. Drawing the rest from reference TRBV19 and TRBJ1-1, the complete variable domain is DGGITQSPKYLFRKEGQNVTLSCEQNLNHDAMYWYRQDPGQGLRLIYYSQIVNDFQKGDIAEGYSVSREKKESFPLTVTSAQKNPTAFYLCASSIFGQSNTEAFFGQGTRLTVV.

This clone showed up just once. This sequence joins TRBV7-3 and TRBJ2-5, with 9 bases identical to TRBD2. CDR1 and CDR2 from the germline V gene are SGHTA and FQGTGA. With 1 base clipped from V and 4 bases from J, the junction kept 4 bases outside the gene matches. The CDR3 has 15 residues. CDR3 nucleotides: TGTGCCAGCAGCTTAAGCGGGGGGGCCGTAGAGACCCAGTACTTC. Protein: CASSLSGGAVETQYF.

The V gene is TRBV9, the J gene TRBJ1-3; no firm D call. V shed 4 bases and J shed 0 bases, with 14 bases lying between them. CDR1 is SGDLS, CDR2 YYNGEE, per germline. The CDR3 runs 16 residues. CDR3 sequence reads: CASSTKDGNSGNTIYF. The CDR3 bases are TGTGCCAGCAGCACCAAGGATGGGAACTCTGGAAACACCATATATTTT.

This chain links TRBV19 with TRBJ1-2; D remains ambiguous. Trimming took off 6 bases at V and 0 bases at J, with 8 bases between the two ends. The CDR3 totals 13 residues. Germline V gene data show CDR1 as LNHDA and CDR2 as SQIVND (reference sequence). CDR3 residues: CASRLQTNYGYTF. The DNA for the CDR3 is TGTGCCAGTAGACTACAGACTAACTATGGCTACACCTTC.

With regard to this clone: The sample holds other DNA sequences that translate to the same CDR3. The J gene is TRBJ2-7, the V gene TRBV16; 7 bases match TRBD1. Trimming cost V 2 bases and J 1 base; bases outside gene matches: 8. In germline, CDR1 is KGHSY, CDR2 FQNENV. The CDR3 sequence is 16 residues long. The CDR3 DNA reads TGTGCCAGCAGCCAAAGGGGAAAACAGGGGTCCTACGAGCAGTACTTC. The encoded protein is CASSQRGKQGSYEQYF.